The text below deals with one T cell receptor beta chain. Its specificity is not known. The germline V gene encodes CDR1 MNHEY and CDR2 SVGAGI. V dropped 2 bases and J dropped 4; count of bases not matched to a gene: 7. The length of the CDR3 is 16 residues. These data come from a study of shared clonotypes between healthy human individuals. At the level of the study: Used for every donor were three CD4 naive, three CD4 memory, two CD8 naive and one CD8 memory plate. Study-level findings and limits: The authors sampled blood alone, and tissue repertoires likely differ. The study generally estimated greater richness for naive than memory subsets.

Using immunoSEQ multiplex PCR, the repertoire was profiled, and TCRdb retains in-frame clones only, with some absent. The table includes under 850,000 clones, over 55% detected once. None of the donors, who were healthy HIV-negative adults, had recently had acute infections or vaccinations. The chain employs TRBV6-5 and TRBJ2-3; 9 nucleotides line up with TRBD2. This TCR came from a woman younger than 45 in good health. The sequenced sample consisted of memory CD4+ T cells sorted from blood. Subset given: CD45RA-negative fraction. This CDR3 reads CASSYRSGSLSDTQYF. The DNA for the CDR3 is TGTGCCAGCAGTTACCGTAGCGGGAGTCTCTCAGATACGCAGTATTTT.